This T cell receptor (beta chain) was documented in a study of blood T cell repertoires in COVID-19. On the study more broadly: The United States, Italy and Spain provided the acute and convalescent COVID-19 samples. The analysed material was cDNA or gDNA that came from T cells, B-cell-depleted T cells, or PBMCs.

V lost 7 bases and J lost 5; bases outside the gene matches: 4. Germline assignment: CDR1 MNHEY and CDR2 SVGAGI. The CDR3 loop spans 13 amino acids. The method was immunoSEQ multiplex PCR; TCRdb's version includes in-frame clones alone and lacks a portion of them. The sample includes about half a million clones, approximately 85% of them seen just once. The sequenced material came from peripheral blood. J is TRBJ2-5 and V is TRBV6-5, with 10 bases aligning to TRBD2. This clonotype was obtained from a human donor in a cohort sampled during active COVID-19. The CDR3 is CASTWTSGETQYF. The CDR3 bases are TGTGCCAGCACTTGGACTAGCGGTGAGACCCAGTACTTC.